These T cell receptor beta chains were read from a single sample in a study of response to subunit inactivated influenza vaccine. TCRdb fed the RT-PCR reads into MiXCR, producing one record per CDR3 protein. The table has hundreds of thousands of distinct CDR3 sequences, approximately 14% seen once; the top ten hold roughly 7.2%. The sequencing here drew on PBMCs from blood, taken 14 to 15 days before vaccination. The receptors stem from a man aged 45-65 years who received an inactivated influenza vaccine. The CDR3 runs from the conserved cysteine through the conserved F or W. D genes are given only for firm matches. Clone size is given for some rows only: seen once, a few or many times, or a class if the clone is expanded.

v_call: TRBV12-3/TRBV12-4; j_call: TRBJ1-4; d_call: NA; clone_size: few; cdr3_aa: CASSLGTTNDKLFF; cdr3_nt: TGTGCCAGCAGTTTAGGGACGACTAATGACAAACTGTTTTTT
v_call: TRBV7-2; j_call: TRBJ1-4; d_call: TRBD1; clone_size: NA; cdr3_aa: CASSERQGVFEKLFF; cdr3_nt: TGTGCCAGCAGCGAAAGACAGGGGGTATTTGAAAAACTGTTTTTT
v_call: TRBV13; j_call: TRBJ2-1; d_call: TRBD2; clone_size: NA; cdr3_aa: CASSAPRAGAANEQFF; cdr3_nt: TGTGCCAGCAGCGCCCCCCGGGCGGGAGCGGCGAATGAGCAGTTCTTC
v_call: TRBV12-3/TRBV12-4; j_call: TRBJ2-1; d_call: TRBD2; clone_size: many; cdr3_aa: CASSPISGRGNEQFF; cdr3_nt: TGTGCCAGCAGTCCAATCAGCGGGAGGGGCAATGAGCAGTTCTTC
v_call: TRBV20-1; j_call: TRBJ2-1; d_call: TRBD2; clone_size: few; cdr3_aa: CSAGVPGLYNEQFF; cdr3_nt: TGCAGTGCTGGCGTGCCGGGACTATACAATGAGCAGTTCTTC
v_call: TRBV3-1; j_call: TRBJ2-1; d_call: TRBD2; clone_size: NA; cdr3_aa: CASSQDYPSGGISEQFF; cdr3_nt: TGTGCCAGCAGCCAAGATTATCCAAGCGGGGGGATAAGTGAGCAGTTCTTC
v_call: TRBV9; j_call: TRBJ2-5; d_call: NA; clone_size: few; cdr3_aa: CASSDSSGGGAETQYF; cdr3_nt: TGTGCCAGCAGCGACTCATCAGGTGGCGGGGCAGAGACCCAGTACTTC
v_call: TRBV5-1; j_call: TRBJ2-7; d_call: NA; clone_size: NA; cdr3_aa: CASRGAGDSPYEQYF; cdr3_nt: TGCGCCAGCAGGGGGGCGGGGGACAGTCCCTACGAGCAGTACTTC
v_call: TRBV27; j_call: TRBJ2-2; d_call: TRBD2; clone_size: NA; cdr3_aa: CASSVAGGPGTGELFF; cdr3_nt: TGTGCCAGCAGCGTAGCGGGAGGGCCAGGGACCGGGGAGCTGTTTTTT
v_call: TRBV12-3/TRBV12-4; j_call: TRBJ2-2; d_call: TRBD2; clone_size: NA; cdr3_aa: CASSLVTSGRSGELFF; cdr3_nt: TGTGCCAGCAGTTTGGTCACTAGCGGGAGGTCCGGGGAGCTGTTTTTT
v_call: TRBV7-2; j_call: TRBJ2-1; d_call: TRBD2; clone_size: NA; cdr3_aa: CASSPRTSEHNEQFF; cdr3_nt: TGTGCCAGCAGCCCCAGGACTAGCGAACACAATGAGCAGTTCTTC
v_call: TRBV5-1; j_call: TRBJ2-5; d_call: NA; clone_size: NA; cdr3_aa: CASSLVGTDLETQYF; cdr3_nt: TGCGCCAGCAGCTTGGTAGGGACTGACTTAGAGACCCAGTACTTC
v_call: TRBV28; j_call: TRBJ2-7; d_call: TRBD2; clone_size: NA; cdr3_aa: CASSFRLAGTYEQYF; cdr3_nt: TGTGCCAGCAGTTTTAGGCTAGCGGGAACCTACGAGCAGTACTTC
v_call: TRBV5-5; j_call: TRBJ2-1; d_call: NA; clone_size: few; cdr3_aa: CASSPGTSSSYNEQFF; cdr3_nt: TGTGCCAGCAGCCCGGGGACTTCCAGCTCCTACAATGAGCAGTTCTTC
v_call: TRBV7-6; j_call: TRBJ2-5; d_call: NA; clone_size: once; cdr3_aa: CASSPPPETQYF; cdr3_nt: TGTGCCAGCAGCCCTCCCCCGGAGACCCAGTACTTC